Below are 20 T cell receptor beta chains sequenced from a single sample in a study of cytomegalovirus exposure and HLA in healthy donors. Amplification used 60 Vbeta primers and 13 Jbeta primers. Method: immunoSEQ multiplex PCR; TCRdb's copy keeps in-frame clones and lacks some. The sample yields 200,000 to 300,000 clones, over 70% seen once. What was sequenced was PBMCs. Receptors were obtained from a woman in her sixties or seventies in good health and CMV-seropositive.

The V gene is TRBV2, the J gene TRBJ2-5, with TRBD1 as a possible D gene (5 bases). The J call is in doubt because the DNA end fits TRBJ2-7 better. The CDR3 is made up of 12 amino acids. Germline V gives CDR1 SNHLY, CDR2 FYNNEI. CDR3 DNA: TGTGCCAGCAGTTCCAGGGCCCACGAGCAGTACTTC. Amino acid sequence: CASSSRAHEQYF.

The chain links TRBV9 to TRBJ1-1; 10 positions agree with TRBD1. Trimming at V came to 0 bases and at J to 11 bases, leaving 4 bases not matched to a gene. Germline V gene data show CDR1 as SGDLS and CDR2 as YYNGEE. The CDR3 extends over 13 amino acids. CDR3 amino acids: CASSVGTGGRAFF. CDR3 sequence (DNA): TGTGCCAGCAGCGTAGGGACAGGGGGGCGTGCTTTCTTT.

The rearrangement uses TRBV5-1 and TRBJ1-5; perhaps TRBD1 as D (5 bases). The V and J ends lost 4 bases and 4 bases respectively, with 15 bases between them. The CDR3 loop spans 15 amino acids. Germline V gives CDR1 SGHRS, CDR2 YFSETQ. CDR3 sequence: CASSPGGGLNQPQHF. In DNA, the CDR3 is TGCGCCAGCAGCCCTGGCGGGGGGTTGAATCAGCCCCAGCATTTT.

With regard to this clone: Relative to the germline gene, one junction end is altered; a read error may explain this. The V gene is TRBV7-9, the J gene TRBJ1-1; D ambiguous. The germline V gene encodes CDR1 SEHNR and CDR2 FQNEAQ (reference sequence). This CDR3 has 12 residues. The CDR3 sequence is CSSRLGGAEAFF. CDR3 nucleotide sequence: TGTTCCAGCAGACTCGGTGGAGCTGAAGCTTTCTTT.

J is TRBJ2-1 and V is TRBV27, with TRBD2 identical over 7 bases. The CDR3 sequence is 16 residues long. J was trimmed by 3 bases and V by 0 bases; bases with no gene match: 5. Germline V gene lookup returns CDR1 MNHEY and CDR2 SMNVEV (reference sequence). CDR3 in amino acids: CASSLSAGEGYNEQFF. The CDR3 DNA is TGTGCCAGCAGTTTATCCGCGGGAGAAGGCTACAATGAGCAGTTCTTC.

The chain uses TRBV6-5 and TRBJ2-5, with 14 nucleotides matching TRBD2. The junction had 5 bases not matched to a gene; V was cut back by 4 bases and J by 4 bases. Germline V gene sequence: CDR1 MNHEY, CDR2 SVGAGI. The CDR3 spans 16 residues. The CDR3 DNA follows: TGTGCCAGCAGTTTTCTGACTAGCGGGAGGGGAGAGACCCAGTACTTC. It encodes CASSFLTSGRGETQYF.

This rearrangement joins TRBV5-1 to TRBJ2-2; 12 bases align to TRBD2. The CDR3 is 15 residues long. V lost 7 bases and J lost 2; bases outside the gene matches: 3. The V gene's germline CDR1 is SGHRS and CDR2 YFSETQ. The CDR3 DNA sequence: TGCGCCAGCGGACTAGCGGGAAGAAACACCGGGGAGCTGTTTTTT. This translates into CASGLAGRNTGELFF.

This rearrangement joins TRBV7-9 to TRBJ2-4; a possible D gene is TRBD2 (6 bases). The CDR3 spans 15 residues. CDR1 SEHNR and CDR2 FQNEAQ come from the germline V gene (reference sequence). Trimming removed 1 base from V and 6 bases from J, with 13 bases in between. The CDR3: CASSLEGRGANIQYF. As DNA, the CDR3 is TGTGCCAGCAGCTTAGAGGGGCGGGGAGCAAACATTCAGTACTTC. Combining the CDR3 with reference TRBV7-9 and TRBJ2-4 gives the whole variable domain DTGVSQNPRHKITKRGQNVTFRCDPISEHNRLYWYRQTLGQGPEFLTYFQNEAQLEKSRLLSDRFSAERPKGSFSTLEIQRTEQGDSAMYLCASSLEGRGANIQYFGAGTRLSVL.

The chain joins TRBV19 to TRBJ2-2; 8 positions agree with TRBD1. Germline V lookup: CDR1 LNHDA, CDR2 SQIVND (reference sequence). CDR3 length: 14 residues. The J segment lost 5 bases and the V segment lost 4 bases, leaving 3 bases of the junction unmatched. This CDR3 reads CASSTRTGTGELFF. The DNA for the CDR3 is TGTGCCAGTAGTACCCGGACAGGGACCGGGGAGCTGTTTTTT.

The J gene is TRBJ1-2, the V gene TRBV9; D is possibly TRBD1 (6 bases). Trimming cost V 1 base and J 5 bases, with 15 bases left between them. The CDR3 is made up of 15 amino acids. Germline CDR1 is SGDLS and CDR2 is YYNGEE. The CDR3 coding sequence is TGTGCCAGCAGCGTAACCCGAACAGGGATATATGGCTACACCTTC. This codes for CASSVTRTGIYGYTF. Based on the CDR3 plus reference TRBV9 and TRBJ1-2, the full variable domain is DSGVTQTPKHLITATGQRVTLRCSPRSGDLSVYWYQQSLDQGLQFLIQYYNGEERAKGNILERFSAQQFPDLHSELNLSSLELGDSALYFCASSVTRTGIYGYTFGSGTRLTVV.

The chain joins TRBV5-6 to TRBJ1-5, with 9 positions matching TRBD1. The CDR3 consists of 16 residues. Unmatched junction bases numbered 8, after V lost 4 bases and J lost 3 bases. Per germline, CDR1 SGHDT and CDR2 YYEEEE. The CDR3 protein is CASSREGTGYNQPQHF. The DNA for the CDR3 is TGTGCCAGCAGCAGGGAGGGGACAGGGTACAATCAGCCCCAGCATTTT.

V usage is TRBV7-9 and J usage is TRBJ2-7, with TRBD2 identical over 7 bases. The germline CDR1 and CDR2 sequences are SEHNR and FQNEAQ (reference sequence). The J segment lost 9 bases and the V segment lost 5 bases, leaving 10 bases of the junction unmatched. The CDR3 sequence is 13 residues long. The CDR3 loop is CASSPPGGLGQYF. In DNA form, the CDR3 reads TGTGCCAGCAGCCCCCCCGGGGGGTTGGGGCAGTACTTC. Together with reference TRBV7-9 and TRBJ2-7, the CDR3 gives the full variable domain: DTGVSQNPRHKITKRGQNVTFRCDPISEHNRLYWYRQTLGQGPEFLTYFQNEAQLEKSRLLSDRFSAERPKGSFSTLEIQRTEQGDSAMYLCASSPPGGLGQYFGPGTRLTVT.

This clone was picked up one time. The gene calls are TRBV7-9 and TRBJ2-5; a possible D gene is TRBD1 (7 bases). This CDR3 region has 15 residues. The germline V gene has CDR1 SEHNR and CDR2 FQNEAQ (reference sequence). V lost 5 bases to trimming and J lost 4 bases, with 17 bases between them. The CDR3 nucleotides read TGTGCCAGCAGCCGGGAGACAGGGTTAGGAGAGACCCAGTACTTC. Amino acid sequence: CASSRETGLGETQYF.

V usage is TRBV5-4 and J usage is TRBJ1-1, with 10 bases identical to TRBD1. CDR3 length equals 15 residues. Trimming took 5 bases from V and 3 from J; bases not matched to a gene: 7. In germline, CDR1 is SGHNT, CDR2 YYREEE (reference sequence). The CDR3 loop reads CASRGRQGADTEAFF. The CDR3 DNA sequence: TGTGCCAGCAGGGGGAGACAGGGGGCGGACACTGAAGCTTTCTTT.

The V and J genes are TRBV15 and TRBJ2-2; D remains ambiguous. Deletions cut 2 bases from V and 0 bases from J, with 10 bases between. CDR3 length equals 16 residues. Germline V lookup: CDR1 LNHNV, CDR2 YYDKDF (reference sequence). This chain's CDR3 is CATSRIYGSNTGELFF. The CDR3 DNA reads TGTGCCACCAGCAGAATCTACGGGTCGAACACCGGGGAGCTGTTTTTT.

The V gene is TRBV29-1, the J gene TRBJ2-5; 7 bases match TRBD1. Germline loops: CDR1 SQVTM, CDR2 ANQGSEA. J gave up 4 bases and V 8 bases, and 7 bases lay outside the gene matches. This CDR3 has 12 amino acids. DNA for the CDR3: TGCAGCTCTAAACAGGGGAGAGAGACCCAGTACTTC. It yields the protein CSSKQGRETQYF. Based on the CDR3 plus reference TRBV29-1 and TRBJ2-5, the full variable domain is SAVISQKPSRDICQRGTSLTIQCQVDSQVTMMFWYRQQPGQSLTLIATANQGSEATYESGFVIDKFPISRPNLTFSTLTVSNMSPEDSSIYLCSSKQGRETQYFGPGTRLLVL.

The V gene is TRBV9, the J gene TRBJ1-2; perhaps TRBD1 as D (5 bases). Trimming left V 0 bases short and J 4 bases short, with 10 bases between. The CDR3 runs 14 residues. Germline V gene data show CDR1 as SGDLS and CDR2 as YYNGEE. CDR3 protein: CASSVGGEVYGYTF. The CDR3 DNA reads as TGTGCCAGCAGCGTAGGGGGGGAGGTCTATGGCTACACCTTC.

V is TRBV1 and J is TRBJ2-7; the D call TRBD2 from the table was never checked on the DNA. TRBV1 is flagged as a pseudogene. CDR3 length equals 16 residues. The CDR3 DNA sequence: TGCACCAGCAGCCAACGCGGACTAGTGTTAGCTTACGAGCAGTACTTC. Its translation: CTSSQRGLVLAYEQYF.

This clone appeared a single time. The CDR3 protein is CASTDRDRVNQPQHF. The CDR3 DNA sequence: TGTGCCAGCACCGACAGGGACAGGGTGAATCAGCCCCAGCATTTT. The rearrangement uses TRBV28 and TRBJ1-5; 9 nucleotides match TRBD1. Germline V gene lookup returns CDR1 MDHEN and CDR2 SYDVKM. V dropped 7 bases and J dropped 4; count of bases not matched to a gene: 8. The CDR3 length is 15 residues.

The chain couples TRBV6-1 to TRBJ1-2, with 9 bases matching TRBD1. Germline-derived CDR1 and CDR2 are MNHNS and SASEGT. The CDR3 has 14 amino acids. The V gene end was trimmed by 5 bases and the J gene end by 4 bases; junction bases not matched to a gene: 5. CDR3 residues: CASSSTGGLYGYTF. Written as DNA, the CDR3 is TGTGCCAGCAGTTCGACAGGGGGTCTCTATGGCTACACCTTC.